The 11 T cell receptor beta chains listed next were all sequenced from one sample in a study of identical twins' blood T cells (dated by TCRdb to 2013 to 2014). The method was 5' RACE. Reads for this sample came from an Illumina Genome Analyzer IIx. TCRdb reworked the public reads: Q25 trimming with fastp, MiXCR clone assembly, productive beta chains retained. CDR3 protein duplicates are merged, each entry listing the most common genes and DNA. Across this sample there are roughly 500 distinct CDR3 sequences, with around 73% seen only once. The top ten constitute roughly 15% of the sample. Sequencing was performed on PBMCs. The receptor source for this set is a woman aged 18 to 55 in good health.

This clonotype was seen a single time. The V and J genes are TRBV10-1 and TRBJ1-1; no definite D call. CDR1 and CDR2 (germline): WNHNN, SYGVQD (reference sequence). The V end was cut by 2 bases, the J end by 1 base, with 5 bases between. The CDR3 has 13 amino acids. CDR3 sequence reads: CASSEQANTEAFF. As DNA, the CDR3 is TGCGCCAGCAGTGAGCAGGCGAACACTGAAGCTTTCTTT.

This clonotype was found once. The rearrangement uses TRBV4-1 and TRBJ1-1; perhaps TRBD1 as D (6 bases). This CDR3 is built from 19 residues. CDR1 is MGHRA, CDR2 YSYEKL, per germline. The V end lost 6 bases, the J end lost 0 bases, and 26 bases lay between the germline ends. CDR3 DNA: TGCGCCAGCAGTCCAACGAGGGGACAATTTGGAAAGATGAACACTGAAGCTTTCTTT. It codes for CASSPTRGQFGKMNTEAFF.

The chain combines TRBV19 with TRBJ2-2; D possibly matches TRBD1 or TRBD2 (5 bases each). Germline values: CDR1 LNHDA, CDR2 SQIVND (reference sequence). The CDR3 runs 14 residues. V was clipped by 6 bases and J by 2 bases, with 10 bases between them. CDR3 DNA sequence: TGTGCCAGTAGAGGGACCATTAACACCGGGGAGCTGTTTTTT. Translating gives CASRGTINTGELFF.

This clonotype was counted between two and nine times. The junction departs from the called germline gene at one end, perhaps through a read error. V usage is TRBV7-7 and J usage is TRBJ1-6; perhaps TRBD1 as D (6 bases). CDR3 length equals 21 residues. Germline CDR1 is SSHAT and CDR2 is FNYEAQ (reference sequence). The CDR3 protein is CASSPTQGSNSRSSYNSPLHF. CDR3 nucleotides: TGTGCTAGCAGCCCGACACAGGGATCGAACTCGAGGAGCTCCTATAATTCACCCCTCCACTTT.

CDR3 region: CSASLLAEQYF. The DNA for the CDR3 is TGCAGTGCTAGTCTTTTGGCCGAGCAGTACTTC. The V and J genes are TRBV20-1 and TRBJ2-7; D is unclear. V was pared by 3 bases and J by 6 bases, with 9 bases between. The length of the CDR3 is 11 residues. From germline, CDR1 is DFQATT and CDR2 SNEGSKA (reference sequence).

The chain carries TRBV6-4 and TRBJ2-7, with 9 bases lining up with TRBD1. The CDR3 spans 14 residues. The trim removed 6 bases at V and 6 bases at J, leaving 9 bases unmatched. Germline V gene data show CDR1 as MRHNA and CDR2 as SNTAGT. This CDR3 reads CASSDRTGVGEQYF. The CDR3 coding sequence is TGTGCCAGCAGCGATCGGACAGGGGTGGGCGAGCAGTACTTC.

A single count supports this clonotype. The genes are TRBV7-3 and TRBJ1-1, with 8 bases identical to TRBD1. CDR3 length: 15 amino acids. V gave up 4 bases and J gave up 5 bases; unmatched junction bases: 9. The germline gives CDR1 SGHTA, CDR2 FQGTGA. CDR3 bases: TGTGCCAGCAGCTCTAACAGGGGGGCGAGGACTGAAGCTTTCTTT. Encoded protein: CASSSNRGARTEAFF.

This clonotype was recorded a few times. This rearrangement joins TRBV15 to TRBJ1-6, with D possibly being TRBD1 (6 bases). The CDR3 consists of 14 residues. The germline V gene encodes CDR1 LNHNV and CDR2 YYDKDF (reference sequence). Trimming shortened V by 6 bases and J by 6 bases, and 12 bases separated the two germline ends. This CDR3 reads CATRPGHTNSPLHF. The CDR3 nucleotides read TGTGCCACCAGACCGGGACACACTAATTCACCCCTCCACTTT.

This clonotype was observed a few times. The V call is TRBV2, the J call TRBJ1-4, with TRBD1 identical over 8 bases. Germline V CDR1 and CDR2: SNHLY, FYNNEI. J gave up 8 bases and V 8 bases, and 10 bases lay outside the gene matches. CDR3 length: 14 residues. The CDR3 nucleotides read TGTGCCAGCCAGACCGGGACAGGAAGGGAAAAACTGTTTTTT. Protein product: CASQTGTGREKLFF. Filled out from reference TRBV2 and TRBJ1-4, the complete variable domain reads EPEVTQTPSHQVTQMGQEVILRCVPISNHLYFYWYRQILGQKVEFLVSFYNNEISEKSEIFDDQFSVERPDGSNFTLKIRSTKLEDSAMYFCASQTGTGREKLFFGSGTQLSVL.

The V and J genes are TRBV7-6 and TRBJ1-1; D is unresolved. Trimming stripped 2 bases from V and 6 bases from J, with 10 bases between. This CDR3 contains 13 residues. Germline CDR1 and CDR2: SGHVS and FNYEAQ. CDR3 DNA sequence: TGTGCCAGCAGCTTATATGTCACGGCTGAAGCTTTCTTT. This sequence encodes CASSLYVTAEAFF.

This clonotype is hyperexpanded within its sample. The chain carries TRBV6-5 and TRBJ1-1; D might be TRBD1 (5 bases). Germline-derived CDR1 and CDR2 are MNHEY and SVGAGI. V shed 3 bases and J shed 11 bases, with 13 bases lying between them. This CDR3 is built from 12 residues. The CDR3 DNA is TGTGCCAGCAGTTATGGGGACGGGTTGGCTTTCTTT. It translates to CASSYGDGLAFF.